The present entry profiles one TCR beta chain with its context. Its antigen is not identified. The data derive from a study of T cell repertoires in cytomegalovirus infection. Across the study: The authors used CMV epitopes that were HLA-C-restricted (recently identified) and HLA-B-restricted (well studied). Public signatures in TCR beta pointed to CMV infection and matching HLA type. General study findings and limits: There were HLA-C-restricted CMV-specific TCR beta clonotypes dominating the ex vivo response.

In germline, CDR1 is SGHVS, CDR2 FQNEAQ. The CDR3 runs to 15 residues. Losses at the gene ends were 1 base for V and 6 bases for J; bases not matched to a gene: 8. TCRdb passed the reads through MiXCR, listing each CDR3 protein once. The sample has a few hundred thousand distinct CDR3 sequences, about 35% seen once. This receptor was identified in a human donor in good health (CMV status not recorded). Some clones in this sample may be carry-over from other donors' samples. This specimen was cultured PBMCs, taken from culture after CMV antigen stimulation. This chain joins TRBV7-8 and TRBJ1-2; 7 bases are a match to TRBD1. CDR3 amino acids: CASSLEGSRGHGYTF. As DNA, the CDR3 is TGTGCCAGCAGCTTAGAGGGGTCAAGGGGGCATGGCTACACCTTC.